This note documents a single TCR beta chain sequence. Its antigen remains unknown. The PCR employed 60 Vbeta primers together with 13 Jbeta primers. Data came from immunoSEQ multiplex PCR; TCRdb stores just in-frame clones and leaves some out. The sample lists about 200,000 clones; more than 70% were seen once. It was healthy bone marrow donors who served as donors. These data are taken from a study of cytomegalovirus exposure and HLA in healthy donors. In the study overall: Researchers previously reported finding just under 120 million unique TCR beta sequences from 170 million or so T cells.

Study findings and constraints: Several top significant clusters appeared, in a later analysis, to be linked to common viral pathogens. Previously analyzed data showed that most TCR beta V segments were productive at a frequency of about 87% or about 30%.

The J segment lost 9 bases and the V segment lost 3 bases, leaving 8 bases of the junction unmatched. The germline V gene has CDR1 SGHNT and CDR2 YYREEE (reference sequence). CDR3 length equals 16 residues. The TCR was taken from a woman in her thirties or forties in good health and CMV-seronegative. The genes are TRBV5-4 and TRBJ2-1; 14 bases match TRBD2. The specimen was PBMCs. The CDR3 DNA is TGTGCCAGCAGCTCCGGACTAGCGGGAGGTTCGAGTGAGCAGTTCTTC. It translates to CASSSGLAGGSSEQFF.